These 31 T cell receptor beta chains were sequenced from one sample in a study of cytomegalovirus exposure and HLA in healthy donors. Profiled with immunoSEQ multiplex PCR; TCRdb holds only in-frame clones, not every one. The sample holds about 150,000 clones, 86% seen once. The sample was PBMCs. All receptors come from a man between 18 and 29 years old in good health and CMV-seropositive.

This chain joins TRBV9 and TRBJ1-4; possibly TRBD1 for D (5 bases). CDR3 size: 15 residues. Germline V gives CDR1 SGDLS, CDR2 YYNGEE. The V and J ends lost 5 bases and 8 bases respectively, with 19 bases between them. The CDR3 nucleotides are TGTGCCAGCAGTATAGATAGGCAGGGCAACGAAAAACTGTTTTTT. The encoded protein is CASSIDRQGNEKLFF.

This chain uses TRBV6-6 with TRBJ2-1; D not certain. Germline CDR1 reads MNHNY; CDR2 reads SVGAGI (reference sequence). V lost 1 base to trimming and J lost 7 bases, with 8 bases between them. The CDR3 has 13 residues. The CDR3 nucleotides read TGTGCCAGCAGTTACTGGGCCCCTAATGAGCAGTTCTTC. Its translation: CASSYWAPNEQFF.

V usage is TRBV7-9 and J usage is TRBJ1-4; D is unclear. Trimming took off 5 bases at V and 7 bases at J, with 14 bases between the two ends. Germline loops: CDR1 SEHNR, CDR2 FQNEAQ (reference sequence). The CDR3 runs to 14 residues. CDR3 nucleotide sequence: TGTGCCAGCAGCCCGGGGTCCGGTGGTGAAAAACTGTTTTTT. Its protein product is CASSPGSGGEKLFF. Full variable domain (outside the CDR3, taken from reference TRBV7-9 and TRBJ1-4): DTGVSQNPRHKITKRGQNVTFRCDPISEHNRLYWYRQTLGQGPEFLTYFQNEAQLEKSRLLSDRFSAERPKGSFSTLEIQRTEQGDSAMYLCASSPGSGGEKLFFGSGTQLSVL.

The chain links TRBV10-2 to TRBJ1-2; D remains unclear. V lost 3 bases and J 4 bases, leaving 9 bases between the germline ends. The CDR3 has 13 residues. The germline V gene encodes CDR1 WSHSY and CDR2 SAAADI. In nucleotides, the CDR3 is TGCGCCAGCAGTGATAGAAGAACCTATGGCTACACCTTC. Its translation is CASSDRRTYGYTF.

CDR3 protein: CASSPRGAGNTIYF. For the CDR3, the DNA is TGTGCCAGCAGCCCCAGGGGAGCTGGAAACACCATATATTTT. V usage is TRBV5-7 and J usage is TRBJ1-3, with a possible D match to TRBD1 (6 bases). TRBV5-7 is sorted into the ORF group, with uncertain function. This CDR3 region has 14 residues. V lost 4 bases to trimming and J lost 2 bases, with 10 bases between them.

The rearrangement uses TRBV6-1 and TRBJ1-5; a weak D match, TRBD1 (6 bases). The V end was cut by 5 bases, the J end by 7 bases, with 12 bases between. The CDR3 has 13 amino acids. Germline assignment: CDR1 MNHNS and CDR2 SASEGT. The CDR3 sequence is CASSQTGGQPQHF. The CDR3 DNA reads TGTGCCAGCAGTCAGACAGGCGGGCAGCCCCAGCATTTT.

This chain links TRBV6-4 with TRBJ1-2, with D maybe TRBD1 (6 bases). V lost 3 bases and J 4 bases, leaving 18 bases between the germline ends. Germline CDR1 and CDR2: MRHNA and SNTAGT. The CDR3 has 16 amino acids. CDR3 protein: CASSEYGAGAPYGYTF. Written as DNA, the CDR3 is TGTGCCAGCAGTGAATATGGGGCAGGGGCCCCCTATGGCTACACCTTC.

The chain recombines TRBV25-1 with TRBJ2-7; 8 bases align to TRBD2. Trimming took 3 bases from V and 3 from J; bases not matched to a gene: 4. CDR3 length equals 14 residues. Germline values: CDR1 MGHDK, CDR2 SYGVNS. CDR3 in amino acids: CASSDETSDYEQYF. The CDR3 DNA reads TGTGCCAGCAGTGACGAGACTAGCGACTACGAGCAGTACTTC.

The rearrangement links TRBV5-4 to TRBJ1-2, with 7 bases that match TRBD1. Per the germline V gene, CDR1 is SGHNT and CDR2 is YYREEE (reference sequence). V was clipped by 0 bases and J by 4 bases; unmatched bases: 12. The CDR3 length is 17 residues. The CDR3 DNA reads TGTGCCAGCAGCTTGGGGGGCGAGGTAACAGGGGCCTATGGCTACACCTTC. Translation gives CASSLGGEVTGAYGYTF.

A few counts support this clone. The rearrangement links TRBV9 to TRBJ1-2; D gene ambiguous. The CDR3 is made up of 11 amino acids. Germline CDR1 reads SGDLS; CDR2 reads YYNGEE. Trimming took off 2 bases at V and 7 bases at J, with 6 bases between the two ends. The DNA for the CDR3 is TGTGCCAGCAGCGTGGGCAGTGGCTACACCTTC. Translation gives CASSVGSGYTF.

The chain combines TRBV7-2 with TRBJ2-1; 10 positions match TRBD2. Germline V lookup: CDR1 SGHTA, CDR2 FQGNSA. The V gene end was trimmed by 5 bases and the J gene end by 2 bases; junction bases not matched to a gene: 15. CDR3 length equals 19 residues. CDR3 coding DNA: TGTGCCAGCAGCCGAGGGAGCGGGGGGGCCGGAATGGCCTACAATGAGCAGTTCTTC. It encodes CASSRGSGGAGMAYNEQFF.

Points on this clone: Other DNA sequences in the sample encode the same CDR3. The chain recombines TRBV5-4 with TRBJ2-7, with a tentative D call TRBD1 (5 bases). Trimming shortened V by 0 bases and J by 7 bases, and 17 bases separated the two germline ends. Germline CDR1 reads SGHNT; CDR2 reads YYREEE (reference sequence). This CDR3 has 15 residues. CDR3: CASSLGQTSGYEQYF. The CDR3 region has the DNA TGTGCCAGCAGCTTGGGACAGACGAGTGGCTATGAGCAGTACTTC. The complete variable domain, with remaining parts taken from reference TRBV5-4 and TRBJ2-7, reads ETGVTQSPTHLIKTRGQQVTLRCSSQSGHNTVSWYQQALGQGPQFIFQYYREEENGRGNFPPRFSGLQFPNYSSELNVNALELDDSALYLCASSLGQTSGYEQYFGPGTRLTVT.

The rearrangement links TRBV7-6 to TRBJ2-1; TRBD2 aligns across 11 bases. V shed 3 bases, J shed 8 bases, and the junction held 6 bases outside the gene matches. The V gene's germline CDR1 is SGHVS and CDR2 FNYEAQ. The CDR3 extends over 15 amino acids. CDR3 DNA: TGTGCCAGCAGCTTGCCGGGACTAGCGGTCGATGAGCAGTTCTTC. Translation gives CASSLPGLAVDEQFF.

The chain combines TRBV28 with TRBJ2-5, with TRBD1 identical over 10 bases. Germline CDR1 is MDHEN and CDR2 is SYDVKM. With 11 bases clipped from V and 4 bases from J, the junction kept 4 bases outside the gene matches. CDR3 length equals 12 residues. CDR3 region: CAGQGDSETQYF. The CDR3 DNA sequence: TGTGCCGGACAGGGGGACTCAGAGACCCAGTACTTC.

V usage is TRBV7-2 and J usage is TRBJ2-5; D is perhaps TRBD2 (5 bases). V dropped 1 base and J dropped 2 bases, with 8 bases sitting between them. Germline CDR1 SGHTA, CDR2 FQGNSA. The CDR3 has 14 residues. The CDR3 protein is CASSLGGQQETQYF. The CDR3 DNA sequence: TGTGCCAGCAGCTTAGGCGGGCAGCAAGAGACCCAGTACTTC.

This chain joins TRBV4-1 and TRBJ1-4; D may be TRBD1 (5 bases). CDR3 length: 15 amino acids. Germline V gives CDR1 MGHRA, CDR2 YSYEKL. Trimming took 0 bases from V and 8 from J, leaving 13 bases between them. The CDR3 nucleotides are TGCGCCAGCAGCCAAGATGGGGGGGGGAGAGAAAAACTGTTTTTT. Its protein is CASSQDGGGREKLFF.

This CDR3 reads CASRNTSGLSYEQYF. The CDR3 DNA reads TGCGCCAGCAGGAATACTAGCGGCCTCTCCTACGAGCAGTACTTC. The chain uses TRBV23-1 and TRBJ2-7; 8 bases align to TRBD2. TRBV23-1 is annotated as an ORF whose role is uncertain. The CDR3 has 15 residues. J lost 0 bases, V lost 6 bases, and 7 bases had no gene match.

The CDR3 region is CASSPLPREGYGYTF. In DNA, the CDR3 is TGTGCCAGCTCACCACTCCCCAGAGAGGGCTATGGCTACACCTTC. The chain links TRBV18 to TRBJ1-2, with D unresolved. Germline V gives CDR1 KGHSH, CDR2 LQKENI. The CDR3 covers 15 residues. V dropped 1 base and J dropped 4 bases, with 13 bases sitting between them.

This sequence joins TRBV29-1 and TRBJ2-3, with D possibly being TRBD2 (6 bases). The CDR3 runs 13 residues. Deletions cut 4 bases from V and 6 bases from J, with 14 bases between. Germline lookup yields CDR1 SQVTM and CDR2 ANQGSEA. CDR3 region: CSVAGRDGDTQYF. The CDR3 nucleotides read TGCAGCGTTGCAGGGCGGGATGGGGATACGCAGTATTTT.

CDR3 residues: CASSLSGGESSYEQYF. DNA of the CDR3: TGTGCCAGCAGTTTATCAGGCGGGGAAAGCTCCTACGAGCAGTACTTC. V usage is TRBV27 and J usage is TRBJ2-7, with TRBD2 as a possible D gene (6 bases). The V gene lost 0 bases and the J gene lost 0 bases, with 12 bases spanning the gap. This CDR3 contains 16 residues. Germline V gene lookup returns CDR1 MNHEY and CDR2 SMNVEV (reference sequence).

V gene TRBV7-3 combines with J gene TRBJ1-1; 10 nucleotides line up with TRBD1. The CDR3 loop spans 17 amino acids. The trim removed 4 bases at V and 9 bases at J, leaving 17 bases unmatched. Germline V gene data show CDR1 as SGHTA and CDR2 as FQGTGA. The CDR3 reads CASSSTAIYDRGRKAFF. The CDR3 DNA follows: TGTGCCAGCAGCTCCACGGCTATATATGACAGGGGGCGTAAAGCTTTCTTT.

This clone was counted a single time. This chain connects TRBV9 to TRBJ2-3, with TRBD1 matching over 7 bases. Germline loops: CDR1 SGDLS, CDR2 YYNGEE. With V trimmed by 7 bases and J by 1 base, 6 bases remained unmatched. The CDR3 consists of 14 residues. CDR3 loop: CASGRDSRTDTQYF. As DNA, the CDR3 is TGTGCCAGCGGCCGGGACAGTCGCACAGATACGCAGTATTTT.

The rearrangement links TRBV6-5 to TRBJ1-1; 8 nucleotides align to TRBD1. Germline V gene lookup returns CDR1 MNHEY and CDR2 SVGAGI. Germline trimming cut 6 bases from V and 3 bases from J; bases unmatched to any gene: 9. The CDR3 has 15 amino acids. CDR3: CASSPGTGLYTEAFF. The CDR3 DNA follows: TGTGCCAGCAGCCCCGGGACAGGTTTGTACACTGAAGCTTTCTTT.

This clone was seen just once. V is TRBV25-1 and J is TRBJ2-3; TRBD1 matches at 8 bases. From germline, CDR1 is MGHDK and CDR2 SYGVNS. V was clipped by 4 bases and J by 4 bases; unmatched bases: 7. The CDR3 consists of 15 residues. In DNA form, the CDR3 reads TGTGCCAGCAGTGGCGGACAGGGTCGGGCAGATACGCAGTATTTT. It is translated as CASSGGQGRADTQYF.

The chain combines TRBV6-5 with TRBJ1-2; no reliable D call. Germline values: CDR1 MNHEY, CDR2 SVGAGI. This CDR3 contains 12 residues. The V end lost 4 bases, the J end lost 4 bases, and 7 bases lay between the germline ends. CDR3 bases: TGTGCCAGCAGTTCTAGCTCCTATGGCTACACCTTC. Protein sequence: CASSSSSYGYTF.

This clone occurred once. The DNA of the CDR3 is TGTGCCAGCAGCGTAGGAAGCGCCAACGGAAATGAGCAGTTCTTC. It translates to CASSVGSANGNEQFF. This chain joins TRBV9 and TRBJ2-1; D is uncertain. V was cut by 0 bases and J by 7 bases, with 14 bases left in between. The germline V gene has CDR1 SGDLS and CDR2 YYNGEE. This CDR3 contains 15 residues.

The rearrangement links TRBV7-2 to TRBJ2-5; D unresolved. CDR3 length: 13 residues. Germline lookup yields CDR1 SGHTA and CDR2 FQGNSA. V was cut by 4 bases and J by 2 bases, with 8 bases left in between. The DNA of the CDR3 is TGTGCCAGCAGCTCCCGCGTACAAGAGACCCAGTACTTC. As protein: CASSSRVQETQYF.

The V call is TRBV6-6, the J call TRBJ2-1, with D possibly TRBD1 on 5 matching bases. The CDR3 has 15 residues. Germline values: CDR1 MNHNY, CDR2 SVGAGI (reference sequence). V was cut by 6 bases and J by 6 bases, with 18 bases left in between. CDR3: CASSLQAEPFNEQFF. The CDR3 DNA follows: TGTGCCAGCAGCCTACAGGCCGAGCCCTTCAATGAGCAGTTCTTC.

This chain uses TRBV7-2 with TRBJ2-3, with D perhaps TRBD2 (6 bases). This CDR3 is built from 17 residues. V was cut by 1 base and J by 2 bases, with 16 bases left in between. Germline V gene data show CDR1 as SGHTA and CDR2 as FQGNSA. CDR3 loop: CASSLVWGGAITDTQYF. The CDR3 nucleotides read TGTGCCAGCAGCTTAGTGTGGGGCGGGGCCATCACAGATACGCAGTATTTT.

CDR3 in amino acids: CASSPGWAGSTDTQYF. In nucleotides, the CDR3 is TGTGCCAGCAGCCCCGGGTGGGCAGGGAGCACAGATACGCAGTATTTT. V usage is TRBV7-2 and J usage is TRBJ2-3; weak D call: TRBD1 (5 bases). Germline lookup yields CDR1 SGHTA and CDR2 FQGNSA. The CDR3 loop spans 16 amino acids. Trimming took 5 bases from V and 0 from J, leaving 15 bases between them.

This sequence joins TRBV2 and TRBJ1-4; TRBD1 agrees at 9 bases. CDR3 size: 16 residues. Germline loops: CDR1 SNHLY, CDR2 FYNNEI. Trimming removed 6 bases from V and 9 bases from J; junction bases left unmatched: 14. CDR3 in amino acids: CASRPTRQGVAKKLFF. CDR3 nucleotides: TGTGCCAGCAGGCCTACCCGACAGGGGGTGGCGAAAAAACTGTTTTTT. Together with reference TRBV2 and TRBJ1-4, the CDR3 gives the full variable domain: EPEVTQTPSHQVTQMGQEVILRCVPISNHLYFYWYRQILGQKVEFLVSFYNNEISEKSEIFDDQFSVERPDGSNFTLKIRSTKLEDSAMYFCASRPTRQGVAKKLFFGSGTQLSVL.